The 5 T cell receptor beta chains presented below share a single source sample, sequenced in a study of cytomegalovirus exposure and HLA in healthy donors. Primers included in the PCR were 60 Vbeta and 13 Jbeta primers. TCRdb keeps only in-frame clones here, not all; method: immunoSEQ multiplex PCR. The sample has about 120,000 clones; roughly three fifths are singletons. Sequencing was performed on PBMCs. The receptors stem from a man aged 40-49 years in good health and CMV-seropositive.

The chain uses TRBV6-5 and TRBJ2-1, with 11 bases that match TRBD2. CDR1 and CDR2 (germline): MNHEY, SVGAGI. V lost 6 bases to trimming and J lost 7 bases; unmatched junction nucleotides: 5. The CDR3 spans 14 residues. For the CDR3, the DNA is TGTGCCAGCAGCATAGCGGGAGGGCCGAATGAGCAGTTCTTC. Encoded protein: CASSIAGGPNEQFF.

In the case of this clone: One end of the junction is discordant with germline, which a read error may explain. V is TRBV29-1 and J is TRBJ2-1; 8 bases are a match to TRBD2. CDR1 SQVTM and CDR2 ANQGSEA come from the germline V gene. The CDR3 totals 14 residues. CDR3 region: CSVEALAGYNGQFF. CDR3 coding DNA: TGCAGCGTTGAAGCCCTAGCGGGCTACAATGGGCAGTTCTTC.

The V gene is TRBV5-1, the J gene TRBJ2-2; 8 bases fit TRBD2. CDR1 and CDR2 from the germline V gene are SGHRS and YFSETQ. CDR3 length equals 18 residues. The V and J ends lost 4 bases and 7 bases, in that order; junction bases with no gene match: 18. CDR3 in amino acids: CASSPELTGGGRGGELFF. CDR3 bases: TGCGCCAGCAGCCCAGAGTTGACCGGGGGGGGTCGAGGCGGGGAGCTGTTTTTT.

V gene TRBV4-3 combines with J gene TRBJ2-5; possibly TRBD2 for D (6 bases). The germline gives CDR1 LGHNA, CDR2 YSLEER. V lost 0 bases to trimming and J lost 6 bases, with 8 bases between them. The CDR3 has 13 amino acids. The CDR3 region is CASSQDREKTQYF. In nucleotides, the CDR3 is TGCGCCAGCAGCCAAGATCGGGAGAAGACCCAGTACTTC.

The chain is built from TRBV2 and TRBJ2-2; 8 bases match TRBD2. Germline V CDR1 and CDR2: SNHLY, FYNNEI. The CDR3 has 14 amino acids. V lost 4 bases and J lost 4; bases outside the gene matches: 2. The CDR3 loop reads CASSVAGGTGELFF. The CDR3 nucleotides read TGTGCCAGCAGTGTCGCGGGAGGCACCGGGGAGCTGTTTTTT.